The entry that follows covers one T cell receptor (beta chain) sequence. This entry belongs to a study of blood T cell repertoires in COVID-19. This CDR3 has 15 amino acids. In germline, CDR1 is SNHLY, CDR2 FYNNEI. After removal of 5 bases from V and 6 bases from J, the junction contained 13 bases not matched to a gene. The table came from immunoSEQ multiplex PCR; TCRdb's copy has only in-frame clones and leaves some out. The table shows roughly 38,000 clones, with approximately 80% occurring only once. This TCR derives from a man aged 45-65 years with active COVID-19. This chain uses TRBV2 with TRBJ2-7, with 7 positions matching TRBD1. Sequenced input: peripheral blood. The CDR3 DNA reads TGTGCCAGCAGTTGGGACAGCACTTTCCGGGTCGAGCAGTACTTC. It codes for CASSWDSTFRVEQYF.